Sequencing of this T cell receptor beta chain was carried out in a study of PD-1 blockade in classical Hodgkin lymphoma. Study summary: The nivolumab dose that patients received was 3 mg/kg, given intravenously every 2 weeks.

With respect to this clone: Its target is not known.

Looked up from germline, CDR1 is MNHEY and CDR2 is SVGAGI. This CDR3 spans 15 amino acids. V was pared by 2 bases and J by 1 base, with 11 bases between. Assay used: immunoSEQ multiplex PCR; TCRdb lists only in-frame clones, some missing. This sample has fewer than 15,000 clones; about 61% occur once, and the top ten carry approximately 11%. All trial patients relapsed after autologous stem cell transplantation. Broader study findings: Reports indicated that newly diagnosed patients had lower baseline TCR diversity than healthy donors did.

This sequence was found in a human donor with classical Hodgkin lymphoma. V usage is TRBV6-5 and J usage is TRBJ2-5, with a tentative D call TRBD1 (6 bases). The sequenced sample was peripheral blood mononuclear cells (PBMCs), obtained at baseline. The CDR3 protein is CASSYQGTAQETQYF. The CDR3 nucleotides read TGTGCCAGCAGTTACCAGGGGACGGCCCAAGAGACCCAGTACTTC.